What follows are 20 T cell receptor beta chains derived from one specimen sequenced in a study of blood T cell repertoires in COVID-19 (TCRdb year 2020). Receptor libraries were prepared by the immunoSEQ multiplex PCR assay. Sourced from immuneACCESS, this table was stored by TCRdb with only in-frame sequences that have V and J called. A share of the clones is absent; for the studies checked, an unresolved V gene accounts for under half, and the remainder has no known explanation. The sample yields about 500,000 clones; roughly nine tenths were counted once. Approximately 0.9% of the sample lies in the top ten. The sample consisted of peripheral blood. The receptors were gathered from a man aged 18 to 29 with COVID-19, enrolled during active disease.

The genes are TRBV21-1 and TRBJ1-5; the listed D gene, TRBD1, was not tested against the DNA. TRBV21-1 is labeled a pseudogene. The CDR3 length is 19 residues. CDR3 nucleotides: TGTGCCAGCAGCATAGGGGAACGGGACACCGTAGGTAGCAATCAGCCCCAGCATTTT. It specifies CASSIGERDTVGSNQPQHF.

V is TRBV6-2 or TRBV6-3 and J is TRBJ2-1, with 10 bases identical to TRBD2. The germline V gene encodes CDR1 MNHEY and CDR2 SVGEGT. With V trimmed by 5 bases and J by 3 bases, 4 bases remained unmatched. There are 15 residues in the CDR3. The chain's CDR3 is CASSPGTSDYNEQFF. The CDR3, as DNA: TGTGCCAGCAGTCCCGGGACTAGCGACTACAATGAGCAGTTCTTC.

The chain links TRBV28 to TRBJ2-1; no clear D gene. V shed 3 bases and J shed 7 bases, with 7 bases lying between them. Germline loops: CDR1 MDHEN, CDR2 SYDVKM. The CDR3 consists of 12 residues. Here the CDR3 DNA reads TGTGCCAGCAGTTTTCGGAGAAATGAGCAGTTCTTC. Protein product: CASSFRRNEQFF.

The V gene is TRBV5-6, the J gene TRBJ2-7, with 7 nucleotides matching TRBD1. V lost 2 bases to trimming and J lost 4 bases; unmatched junction nucleotides: 6. The CDR3 is made up of 14 amino acids. The germline gives CDR1 SGHDT, CDR2 YYEEEE. The CDR3 nucleotides are TGTGCCAGCAGCTTTCGGACAGGTTTGTACGAGCAGTACTTC. This translates into CASSFRTGLYEQYF.

This sequence joins TRBV7-9 and TRBJ2-1, with D hard to call. Deletions cut 2 bases from V and 10 bases from J, with 9 bases between. The CDR3 runs to 12 residues. The V gene's germline CDR1 is SEHNR and CDR2 FQNEAQ (reference sequence). In DNA, the CDR3 is TGTGCCAGCAGCTTAATCAGTGAAGAGCAGTTCTTC. This sequence encodes CASSLISEEQFF.

The chain carries TRBV7-9 and TRBJ1-1; D is unclear. Trimming took off 3 bases at V and 6 bases at J, with 5 bases between the two ends. The CDR3 runs to 11 residues. The germline gives CDR1 SEHNR, CDR2 FQNEAQ (reference sequence). CDR3: CASSFVPEAFF. The CDR3 nucleotides read TGTGCCAGCAGCTTCGTTCCTGAAGCTTTCTTT.

The chain links TRBV24-1 to TRBJ1-5, with D unclear. The CDR3 contains 18 residues. The V end was cut by 4 bases, the J end by 1 base, with 19 bases between. CDR1 KGHDR and CDR2 SFDVKD come from the germline V gene. The CDR3 region has the DNA TGTGCCACCAGTGACACACCCGTCCGTCTAGGCAGCAATCAGCCCCAGCATTTT. It translates to CATSDTPVRLGSNQPQHF.

The chain links TRBV3-1 (or the pseudogene TRBV3-2) to TRBJ2-7; maybe TRBD2 (6 bases). The CDR3 is 14 residues long. Trimming removed 4 bases at V and 7 bases at J, with 17 bases between. Germline V gene lookup returns CDR1 LGHDT and CDR2 YNNKEL (reference sequence). Here the CDR3 reads CASSLASGTREQYF. Here the CDR3 DNA reads TGTGCCAGCAGCCTAGCCTCAGGGACTCGGGAGCAGTACTTC.

The gene calls are TRBV5-1 and TRBJ2-3, with 11 positions matching TRBD2. This CDR3 is built from 16 residues. Germline-derived CDR1 and CDR2 are SGHRS and YFSETQ. With V trimmed by 0 bases and J by 4 bases, 4 bases remained unmatched. The CDR3: CASSLGASGRPDTQYF. In DNA form, the CDR3 reads TGCGCCAGCAGCTTGGGAGCTAGCGGGAGGCCAGATACGCAGTATTTT.

As regards this clone: One end of the junction is discordant with germline, which a read error may explain. This chain uses TRBV2 with TRBJ1-2; D is ambiguous. Per germline, CDR1 SNHLY and CDR2 FYNNEI. The CDR3 consists of 13 residues. The CDR3 nucleotides read TGTGCCAGCAGTGAAGAGGGAGACTACGGCTACACCTTC. It translates to CASSEEGDYGYTF.

V is TRBV11-2 and J is TRBJ1-4; a possible D gene is TRBD1 (6 bases). From germline, CDR1 is SGHAT and CDR2 FQNNGV. The CDR3 sequence is 15 residues long. Trimming removed 4 bases at V and 7 bases at J, with 16 bases between. CDR3 sequence reads: CASSSLGRGPEKLFF. The CDR3 DNA follows: TGTGCCAGCAGCTCTCTGGGCAGGGGCCCTGAAAAACTGTTTTTT.

The J gene is TRBJ2-2, the V gene TRBV7-3; TRBD1 matches 7 bases. The germline V gene has CDR1 SGHTA and CDR2 FQGTGA. Trimming cost V 3 bases and J 4 bases; bases outside gene matches: 14. The length of the CDR3 is 18 residues. CDR3 sequence reads: CASSFLPPGQLFTGELFF. The CDR3, as DNA: TGTGCCAGCAGCTTTCTCCCCCCGGGACAGCTTTTCACCGGGGAGCTGTTTTTT.

The CDR3 here is CASSLTPVGGVETQYF. The CDR3 DNA reads TGCGCCAGCAGCTTGACGCCAGTGGGGGGTGTGGAGACCCAGTACTTC. This rearrangement joins TRBV5-1 to TRBJ2-5, with D tentatively TRBD2 (6 bases). The CDR3 runs 16 residues. Looked up from germline, CDR1 is SGHRS and CDR2 is YFSETQ. Between the trimmed V and J ends, which lost 1 base and 5 bases, there was a span of 18 bases.

The V and J genes are TRBV7-6 and TRBJ2-3; 12 nucleotides agree with TRBD2. The germline V gene has CDR1 SGHVS and CDR2 FNYEAQ. The CDR3 length is 16 residues. The junction had 6 bases not matched to a gene; V was cut back by 4 bases and J by 4 bases. The CDR3 DNA follows: TGTGCCAGCAGCTCCGGACTAGCGGGATGGGCAGATACGCAGTATTTT. Amino acid sequence: CASSSGLAGWADTQYF.

J is TRBJ2-7 and V is TRBV2; tentatively, D is TRBD1 (6 bases). The germline V gene has CDR1 SNHLY and CDR2 FYNNEI. The CDR3 spans 14 residues. The V end was cut by 6 bases, the J end by 3 bases, with 15 bases between. The CDR3 DNA sequence: TGTGCCAGCAGACCCGACAGGTCACACTACGAGCAGTACTTC. Encoded protein: CASRPDRSHYEQYF.

The rearrangement uses TRBV2 and TRBJ2-2, with D perhaps TRBD1 (6 bases). V was cut by 6 bases and J by 7 bases, with 18 bases left in between. The CDR3 runs to 15 residues. Germline CDR1 and CDR2: SNHLY and FYNNEI. The CDR3 loop is CASSTEAGAGGELFF. In nucleotides, the CDR3 is TGTGCCAGCAGCACTGAGGCAGGGGCGGGCGGGGAGCTGTTTTTT.

V gene TRBV11-2 combines with J gene TRBJ2-7; 10 bases map to TRBD1. The junction had 17 bases not matched to a gene; V was cut back by 4 bases and J by 5 bases. The germline CDR1 and CDR2 sequences are SGHAT and FQNNGV. The CDR3 spans 18 residues. The CDR3 region has the DNA TGTGCCAGCAGCTCTCCCCGGACAGGGGGACAGGATATCAACGAGCAGTACTTC. Translation: CASSSPRTGGQDINEQYF.

The rearrangement joins TRBV7-9 to TRBJ2-3; 13 bases align to TRBD2. Per the germline V gene, CDR1 is SEHNR and CDR2 is FQNEAQ (reference sequence). With V trimmed by 2 bases and J by 6 bases, 8 bases remained unmatched. The CDR3 consists of 17 residues. The CDR3 spells CASSLTSGGAGTDTQYF. CDR3 bases: TGTGCCAGCAGCTTAACTAGCGGGGGGGCCGGTACGGATACGCAGTATTTT.

The chain carries TRBV27 and TRBJ1-1; D is ambiguous. CDR1 is MNHEY and CDR2 is SMNVEV in the germline V gene (reference sequence). The CDR3 is made up of 13 amino acids. Trimming removed 2 bases from V and 5 bases from J, with 9 bases in between. The CDR3, as DNA: TGTGCCAGCAGTTTAAACCGACTGACTGAAGCTTTCTTT. Protein: CASSLNRLTEAFF.

The gene calls are TRBV5-1 and TRBJ2-6; 8 bases agree with TRBD1. Losses at the gene ends were 1 base for V and 2 bases for J; bases not matched to a gene: 5. This CDR3 has 17 amino acids. CDR1 SGHRS and CDR2 YFSETQ come from the germline V gene. The CDR3 protein is CASSLQAGGAGANVLTF. The CDR3 region has the DNA TGCGCCAGCAGCTTGCAGGCAGGGGGCGCTGGGGCCAACGTCCTGACTTTC.